Shown below are 8 T cell receptor beta chains from a single sample sequenced in a study of blood T cell repertoires in COVID-19. The assay was immunoSEQ multiplex PCR, and TCRdb's table has in-frame clones only and misses some. Here the sample spans some 250,000 clones, approximately 86% being singletons. The material sequenced was peripheral blood. These TCRs come from a man aged 60-69 years who had recovered from COVID-19.

The table lists this clone with many counts. The chain is built from TRBV11-2 and TRBJ2-7; TRBD2 agrees at 9 bases. This CDR3 region has 14 residues. V was pared by 6 bases and J by 8 bases, with 11 bases of the junction left unmatched. From germline, CDR1 is SGHAT and CDR2 FQNNGV. This CDR3 is CASRTSSGERQQYF. The CDR3, as DNA: TGTGCCAGCAGGACATCTAGCGGGGAGAGACAGCAGTACTTC.

The chain recombines TRBV24-1 with TRBJ2-5; 11 bases line up with TRBD2. Per the germline V gene, CDR1 is KGHDR and CDR2 is SFDVKD. The CDR3 sequence is 16 residues long. J lost 1 base, V lost 3 bases, and 3 bases had no gene match. The CDR3 sequence is CATSDMTSGAQETQYF. The CDR3 DNA reads TGTGCCACCAGTGATATGACTAGCGGGGCCCAAGAGACCCAGTACTTC.

This sequence joins TRBV5-8 and TRBJ2-2; 10 positions agree with TRBD1. V was clipped by 4 bases and J by 7 bases; unmatched bases: 10. Germline V gene data show CDR1 as SGHTS and CDR2 as YDEGEE. The CDR3 totals 16 residues. CDR3 DNA sequence: TGTGCCAGCAGCCCAAGACAGGGGGCGGTTGTCGGGGAGCTGTTTTTT. Translated, it gives CASSPRQGAVVGELFF.

The CDR3 region is CASSSGTGGLDTQYF. The CDR3 DNA sequence: TGTGCCAGCAGCTCCGGGACAGGGGGCTTAGATACGCAGTATTTT. The chain combines TRBV4-2 with TRBJ2-3; the match to TRBD1 covers 12 bases. Losses at the gene ends were 5 bases for V and 5 bases for J; bases not matched to a gene: 5. CDR1 is LGHNA, CDR2 YNFKEQ, per germline. CDR3 size: 15 residues.

The chain has TRBV7-2 and TRBJ2-5; TRBD2 matches 9 bases. V was clipped by 5 bases and J by 2 bases; unmatched bases: 9. There are 16 residues in the CDR3. Germline CDR1 reads SGHTA; CDR2 reads FQGNSA. The CDR3 region is CASSPVWAGGQETQYF. In nucleotides, the CDR3 is TGTGCCAGCAGCCCCGTCTGGGCGGGGGGGCAAGAGACCCAGTACTTC.

The chain is built from TRBV24-1 and TRBJ1-5, with D possibly TRBD1 on 5 matching bases. Germline assignment: CDR1 KGHDR and CDR2 SFDVKD. The CDR3 covers 16 residues. V was cut by 4 bases and J by 5 bases, with 17 bases left in between. CDR3 in amino acids: CATSEPLGGKDQPQHF. The CDR3, as DNA: TGTGCCACCAGTGAGCCCCTGGGGGGAAAAGATCAGCCCCAGCATTTT.

The chain combines TRBV5-1 with TRBJ2-5, with TRBD1 as a possible D gene (6 bases). The CDR3 covers 16 residues. Germline V gives CDR1 SGHRS, CDR2 YFSETQ. Trimming stripped 2 bases from V and 2 bases from J, with 16 bases between. CDR3 sequence (DNA): TGCGCCAGCAGCTTAACCGAGGGCAGGGGTCAAGAGACCCAGTACTTC. Amino acid sequence: CASSLTEGRGQETQYF.

The rearrangement uses TRBV7-2 and TRBJ2-3, with 13 bases matching TRBD2. The CDR3 is made up of 19 amino acids. Trimming cost V 2 bases and J 8 bases; bases outside gene matches: 16. Looked up from germline, CDR1 is SGHTA and CDR2 is FQGNSA. The chain's CDR3 is CASSLMLLAGGLDRPTQYF. The CDR3 coding sequence is TGTGCCAGCAGCTTAATGCTACTAGCGGGGGGGCTCGATCGGCCTACGCAGTATTTT.